These 7 T cell receptor beta chains share one sample of origin, sequenced in a study of shared clonotypes between healthy human individuals. Sequenced by immunoSEQ multiplex PCR; TCRdb stores in-frame clones only, minus some. The sample carries about 460,000 clones, roughly three quarters recorded once. Source material: PBMCs. The receptor set was obtained from a woman aged 40 to 50 in good health. Some clones in this sample may be carry-over from other donors' samples.

This sequence joins TRBV19 and TRBJ2-1; D possibly corresponds to TRBD2 (5 bases). V shed 10 bases and J shed 6 bases, with 19 bases lying between them. Germline CDR1 is LNHDA and CDR2 is SQIVND (reference sequence). This CDR3 is 14 amino acids long. The CDR3 protein is CATKKQRTLNEQFF. The DNA of the CDR3 is TGTGCCACAAAGAAACAGCGGACCCTCAATGAGCAGTTCTTC.

The chain has TRBV5-1 and TRBJ2-3, with 9 bases aligning to TRBD2. CDR3 size: 15 residues. The ends lost 3 bases at V and 2 bases at J; junction bases unmatched: 4. CDR1 is SGHRS and CDR2 is YFSETQ in the germline V gene. This CDR3 reads CASSSGLAPTDTQYF. The CDR3 DNA sequence: TGCGCCAGCAGCTCGGGACTAGCTCCCACAGATACGCAGTATTTT. The entire variable domain, with the rest obtained from reference TRBV5-1 and TRBJ2-3, is as follows: KAGVTQTPRYLIKTRGQQVTLSCSPISGHRSVSWYQQTPGQGLQFLFEYFSETQRNKGNFPGRFSGRQFSNSRSEMNVSTLELGDSALYLCASSSGLAPTDTQYFGPGTRLTVL.

The CDR3 loop is CASSPDFTGNTIYF. DNA for the CDR3: TGCGCCAGCAGCCCGGATTTTACTGGAAACACCATATATTTT. The rearrangement links TRBV5-1 to TRBJ1-3; D gene unclear. V lost 4 bases to trimming and J lost 2 bases, with 10 bases between them. The CDR3 runs to 14 residues. Germline V lookup: CDR1 SGHRS, CDR2 YFSETQ.

This clone was seen only once. The sample holds other DNA sequences that translate to the same CDR3. This chain uses TRBV18 with TRBJ1-5; possible D gene TRBD1, 6 bases. Trimming took 6 bases from V and 4 from J, leaving 10 bases between them. The CDR3 loop spans 13 amino acids. Per the germline V gene, CDR1 is KGHSH and CDR2 is LQKENI. The CDR3 spells CASSQGINQPQHF. The DNA of the CDR3 is TGTGCCAGCTCCCAGGGGATAAATCAGCCCCAGCATTTT.

This clone was seen many times. The CDR3 protein is CAWRGSSNTEAFF. The CDR3 coding sequence is TGTGCCTGGAGGGGCAGTTCGAACACTGAAGCTTTCTTT. V is TRBV30 and J is TRBJ1-1; D uncertain. Trimming pared 3 bases from V and 1 base from J, leaving 9 bases between. CDR1 is GTSNPN, CDR2 SVGIG, per germline (reference sequence). The length of the CDR3 is 13 residues. The full variable domain, its missing parts supplied by reference TRBV30 and TRBJ1-1, is SQTIHQWPATLVQPVGSPLSLECTVEGTSNPNLYWYRQAAGRGLQLLFYSVGIGQISSEVPQNLSASRPQDRQFILSSKKLLLSDSGFYLCAWRGSSNTEAFFGQGTRLTVV.

Turning to this clone: A much bigger clone sits one base away, suggesting this may be a read error. The sample contains more than one DNA sequence encoding this CDR3. This chain joins TRBV7-7 and TRBJ1-3; D remains unclear. The germline CDR1 and CDR2 sequences are SSHAT and FNYEAQ (reference sequence). The CDR3 is 15 amino acids. CDR3 DNA: TGTGCTAGCAGCTTAAGCATGAGCTCTGGAAACACCATATATTTT. This sequence encodes CASSLSMSSGNTIYF.

The chain is built from TRBV10-3 and TRBJ1-3; maybe TRBD1 (6 bases). The CDR3 runs to 14 residues. The germline V gene encodes CDR1 ENHRY and CDR2 SYGVKD. V was pared by 3 bases and J by 2 bases, with 8 bases between. The CDR3: CAISDRTAGNTIYF. The DNA of the CDR3 is TGTGCCATCAGTGACCGGACAGCTGGAAACACCATATATTTT.